The text below deals with one TCR beta chain. Its antigen is currently unknown. Using immunoSEQ multiplex PCR, the repertoire was profiled, and TCRdb retains in-frame clones only, with some absent. This sample carries around 34,000 clones, more than 90% of them seen once, and the ten largest clones take 0.85% to 1%. The sample is drawn from a study of monozygotic twins with cystic fibrosis. The study's findings and limits: Monozygotic CF twin pairs shared significantly more nucleotide-identical clonotypes than unrelated CF individuals did. The repertoire was suggested to be naive-dominated, clonality median around 0.0089.

V gave up 0 bases and J gave up 14 bases; unmatched junction bases: 10. Germline assignment: CDR1 GTSNPN and CDR2 SVGIG (reference sequence). The CDR3 has 15 amino acids. This sequence originates from a girl aged 2-15 years with cystic fibrosis. The sample consisted of blood. The chain carries TRBV30 and TRBJ1-6, with 10 bases fitting TRBD1. The CDR3 region has the DNA TGTGCCTGGAGTGTGGGGACAGGGGTTTCTGAGGCCCTCCACTTT. This sequence encodes CAWSVGTGVSEALHF.